This T cell receptor beta chain is from a study of shared clonotypes between healthy human individuals. The overall study: Samples came from two female and a few male donors aged 18 to 49. Every donor yielded three CD4 naive, three CD4 memory, two CD8 naive and one CD8 memory plate.

The study, taken as a whole, reports: The authors sampled blood alone, and tissue repertoires likely differ.

Donors had no recently reported acute infections or vaccinations and were HIV-negative. On this clone: Its antigen is currently unknown.

The method was immunoSEQ multiplex PCR; TCRdb's version includes in-frame clones alone and lacks a portion of them. This sample has approximately 640,000 clones, with around 91% found just once. The CDR3 is made up of 15 amino acids. In germline, CDR1 is MGHRA, CDR2 YSYEKL. The sequencing sample was made of memory CD8+ T cells from PBMCs. Subset reported: CD45RO+ cells pooled with CCR7-negative TemRA cells. The receptor was isolated from a man between 18 and 29 years old in good health. Some clones in this sample may be carry-over from other donors' samples. The rearrangement joins TRBV4-1 to TRBJ2-5; TRBD1 agrees at 7 bases. Judging by the DNA end, TRBJ2-7 fits better; the J call may be wrong. CDR3 nucleotides: TGCGCCAGCAGCCAAGAATCCCCCAGGGGGTACGAGCAGTACTTC. It encodes CASSQESPRGYEQYF.